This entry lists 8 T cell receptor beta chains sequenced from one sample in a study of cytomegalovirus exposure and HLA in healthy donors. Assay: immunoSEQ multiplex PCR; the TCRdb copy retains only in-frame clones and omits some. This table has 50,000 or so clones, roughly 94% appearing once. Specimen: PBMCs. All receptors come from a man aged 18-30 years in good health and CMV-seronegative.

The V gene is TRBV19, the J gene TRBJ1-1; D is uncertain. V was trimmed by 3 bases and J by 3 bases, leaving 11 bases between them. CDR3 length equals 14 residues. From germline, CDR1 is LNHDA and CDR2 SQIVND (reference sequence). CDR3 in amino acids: CASSMAAGYTEAFF. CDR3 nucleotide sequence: TGTGCCAGTAGTATGGCGGCCGGCTACACTGAAGCTTTCTTT.

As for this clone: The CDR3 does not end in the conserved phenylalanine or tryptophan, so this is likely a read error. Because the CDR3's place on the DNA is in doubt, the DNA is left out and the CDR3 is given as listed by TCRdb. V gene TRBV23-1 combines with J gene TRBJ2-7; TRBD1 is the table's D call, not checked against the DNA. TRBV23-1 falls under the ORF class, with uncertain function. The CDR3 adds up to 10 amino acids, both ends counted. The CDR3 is CASSQSRGKL.

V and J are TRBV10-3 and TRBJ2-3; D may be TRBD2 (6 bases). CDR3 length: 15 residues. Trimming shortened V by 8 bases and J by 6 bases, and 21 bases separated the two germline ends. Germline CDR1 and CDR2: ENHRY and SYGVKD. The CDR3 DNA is TGTGCCATCTGGAGGGGCCCCTACTCGTGGGATACGCAGTATTTT. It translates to CAIWRGPYSWDTQYF.

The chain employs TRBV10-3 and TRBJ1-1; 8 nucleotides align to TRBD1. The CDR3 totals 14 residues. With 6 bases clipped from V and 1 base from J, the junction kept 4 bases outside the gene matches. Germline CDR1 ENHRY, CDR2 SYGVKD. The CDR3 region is CAISSGTGNTEAFF. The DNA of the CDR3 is TGTGCCATCAGCTCCGGGACAGGGAACACTGAAGCTTTCTTT.

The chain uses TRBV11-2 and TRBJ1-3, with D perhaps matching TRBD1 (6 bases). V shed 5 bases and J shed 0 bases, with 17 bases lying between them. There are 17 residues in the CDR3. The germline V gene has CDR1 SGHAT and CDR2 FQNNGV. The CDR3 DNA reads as TGTGCCAGCAGCGGAACCGGGACACCATACTCTGGAAACACCATATATTTT. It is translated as CASSGTGTPYSGNTIYF.

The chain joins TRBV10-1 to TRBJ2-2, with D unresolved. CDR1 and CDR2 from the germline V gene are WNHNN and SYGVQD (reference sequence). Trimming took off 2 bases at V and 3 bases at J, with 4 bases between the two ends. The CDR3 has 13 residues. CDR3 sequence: CASSEPYTGELFF. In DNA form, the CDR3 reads TGCGCCAGCAGTGAGCCTTACACCGGGGAGCTGTTTTTT.

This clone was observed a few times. The CDR3 DNA reads as TGTGCCAGCAGCTTAATTTGGGGAGTAGATACGCAGTATTTT. Amino acid sequence: CASSLIWGVDTQYF. V usage is TRBV11-2 and J usage is TRBJ2-3; D is possibly TRBD2 (5 bases). Germline loops: CDR1 SGHAT, CDR2 FQNNGV. CDR3 length: 14 residues. The V end was cut by 2 bases, the J end by 5 bases, with 11 bases between.

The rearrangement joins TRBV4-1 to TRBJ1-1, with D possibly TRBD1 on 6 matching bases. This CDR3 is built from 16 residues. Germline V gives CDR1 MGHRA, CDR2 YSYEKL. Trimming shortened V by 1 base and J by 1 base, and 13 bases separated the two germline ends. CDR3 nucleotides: TGCGCCAGCAGCCAAGTTGGGGTCAGGGGGAACACTGAAGCTTTCTTT. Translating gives CASSQVGVRGNTEAFF.